This T cell receptor (beta chain) comes out of a study of T cells after yellow fever vaccination (dated by TCRdb to about 2019). As for the study more broadly: The SMART-Seq v4 Ultra Low Input RNA kit was used to prepare libraries from fractions with low cell numbers. Two healthy male donors, one aged 18 to 29 and one aged 30 to 40 years, were included in the cohort. Blood was drawn at multiple timepoints before and after primary and secondary immunization, with bulk PBMC replicates and cell subsets isolated. To track T-cell clones before and after primary and booster YFV17D yellow fever vaccination, bulk TCR alpha and beta repertoires were sequenced longitudinally. Points the paper makes about the study in general: Because abundant contaminating clonotypes from the bulk population could be contained in FACS-sorted repertoires, computational filtering was required. Because the study included only a couple of donors, the extent to which the findings can be generalized is limited. After the booster, most clones that had expanded after primary vaccination were detected again (around 96% of CD4 and 88% of CD8), suggesting broad maintenance of memory. The secondary T-cell response was weaker than the primary response but faster, peaking on day 5 instead of day 15. A small share of clonotypes occurred in both CD4 and CD8 compartments, likely arising from convergent recombination.

Explained via the paper, the treatment or condition label denotes: live attenuated yellow fever vaccine strain. At every blood-draw timepoint, two biological replicates of bulk PBMCs were collected. A standard Ficoll-Paque protocol was used to isolate PBMCs from peripheral blood. TriZol was used to extract RNA from bulk PBMCs, from CD4 and CD8 fractions, and from dextramer-positive and dextramer-negative fractions. A note on this clonotype: It has no known antigen specificity. No base qualities exist here, and no much larger clone lies one base off it.

TCR cDNA was synthesized by 5'RACE template switching, which introduced a universal primer site and unique molecular identifiers. cDNA synthesis was primed from both the TCR alpha and TCR beta constant segments. Two PCR steps were used to amplify libraries, with sample barcodes and sequencing adapters being added in the second step. Sequencing of libraries was performed on Illumina HiSeq 2500 (2x100 bp) or NovaSeq (2x150 bp). On the study's bioinformatics: Reads were demultiplexed and collapsed into UMI consensus sequences with MIGEC, and V(D)J alignment was performed with MiXCR. Vaccine-responding clonotypes were defined with edgeR using replicate PBMC samples, requiring FDR below 0.01 and a log2 fold change above 5 up to day 15. Each bulk clonotype was labeled CD4 or CD8 based on which sequenced repertoire, CD4 or CD8, contained the clonotype at higher abundance. TCRdb reprocessed the public reads (quality trimming at Q25 with fastp, clone calling with MiXCR) and kept in-frame beta chains. Each CDR3 protein gets just one entry, which takes the most common genes and DNA from the rows behind it. The V and J calls were determined by TCRdb, not by the authors. Within this sample are 500,000 to 650,000 distinct CDR3 sequences, with approximately 16% of them counted one time only. In total, the top ten clones hold 17% of the sample.

From the germline V gene, CDR1 is LGHNA and CDR2 is YNFKEQ. V lost 0 bases and J lost 7 bases; the stretch between them is 13 bases long. From its cysteine to its phenylalanine, the CDR3 spans 15 amino acids. Of the read, only the CDR3 DNA is kept; its 45 bases are in frame from base 1. This receptor was identified in a man aged 18 to 29 who received the YFV17D yellow fever vaccine. The chain employs TRBV4-2 and TRBJ2-1; the D segment cannot be called with confidence. Material: PBMCs, obtained around 5 days after the first yellow fever vaccination. The sequenced DNA is TGTGCCAGCAGCCAAGATGTTAACTGGCAAAATGAGCAGTTCTTC. Its protein reads: CASSQDVNWQNEQFF.